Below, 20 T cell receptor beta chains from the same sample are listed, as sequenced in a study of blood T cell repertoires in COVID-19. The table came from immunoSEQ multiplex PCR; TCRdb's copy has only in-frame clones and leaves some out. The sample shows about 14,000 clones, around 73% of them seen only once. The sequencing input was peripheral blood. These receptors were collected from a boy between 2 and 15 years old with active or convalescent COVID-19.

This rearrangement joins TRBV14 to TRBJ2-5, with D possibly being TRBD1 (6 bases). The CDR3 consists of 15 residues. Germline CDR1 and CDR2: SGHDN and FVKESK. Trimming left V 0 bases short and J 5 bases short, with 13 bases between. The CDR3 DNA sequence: TGTGCCAGCAGCCAAGATCCACAGGGCTGGGAGACCCAGTACTTC. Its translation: CASSQDPQGWETQYF.

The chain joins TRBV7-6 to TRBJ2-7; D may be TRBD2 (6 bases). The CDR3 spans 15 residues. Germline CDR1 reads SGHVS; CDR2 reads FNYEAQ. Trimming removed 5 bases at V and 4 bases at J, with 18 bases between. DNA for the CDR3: TGTGCCAGCAGCCCCACGACTAGGGAAGGATACGAGCAGTACTTC. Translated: CASSPTTREGYEQYF.

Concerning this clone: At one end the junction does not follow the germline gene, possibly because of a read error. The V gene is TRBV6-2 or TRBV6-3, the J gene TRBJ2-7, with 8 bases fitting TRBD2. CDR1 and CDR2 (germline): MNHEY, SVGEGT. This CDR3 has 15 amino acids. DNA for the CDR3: TGTGCCAGCAGTAACTCCGGGACTAGGGTTGGCGAGCAGTACTTC. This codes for CASSNSGTRVGEQYF.

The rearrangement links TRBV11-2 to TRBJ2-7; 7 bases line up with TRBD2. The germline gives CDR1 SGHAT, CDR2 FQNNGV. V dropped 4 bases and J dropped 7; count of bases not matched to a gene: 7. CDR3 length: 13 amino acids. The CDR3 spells CASSSLLAPEQYF. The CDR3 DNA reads TGTGCCAGCAGCTCGTTACTAGCGCCTGAGCAGTACTTC.

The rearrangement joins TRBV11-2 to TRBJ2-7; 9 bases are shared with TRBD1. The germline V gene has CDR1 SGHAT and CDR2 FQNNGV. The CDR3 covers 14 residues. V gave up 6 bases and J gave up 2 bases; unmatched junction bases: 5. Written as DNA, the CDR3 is TGTGCCAGCAGTGCCGGGACAGGGCCCTACGAGCAGTACTTC. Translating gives CASSAGTGPYEQYF.

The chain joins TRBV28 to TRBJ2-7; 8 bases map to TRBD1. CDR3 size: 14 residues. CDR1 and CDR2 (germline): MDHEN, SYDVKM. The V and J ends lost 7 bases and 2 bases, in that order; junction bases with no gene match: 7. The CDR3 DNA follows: TGTGCCAGCACCCGGGACAGGTTTGCCTACGAGCAGTACTTC. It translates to CASTRDRFAYEQYF.

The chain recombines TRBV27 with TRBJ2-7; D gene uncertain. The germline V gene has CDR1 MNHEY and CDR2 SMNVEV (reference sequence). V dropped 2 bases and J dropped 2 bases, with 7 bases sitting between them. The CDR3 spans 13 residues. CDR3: CASSLMAPYEQYF. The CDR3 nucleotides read TGTGCCAGCAGTTTAATGGCCCCCTACGAGCAGTACTTC.

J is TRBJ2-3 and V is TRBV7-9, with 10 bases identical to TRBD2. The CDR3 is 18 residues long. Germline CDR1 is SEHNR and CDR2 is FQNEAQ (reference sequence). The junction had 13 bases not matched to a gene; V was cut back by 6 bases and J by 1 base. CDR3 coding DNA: TGTGCCAGCAGACGCAGGATCATAGCGGGGGGAGGCACAGATACGCAGTATTTT. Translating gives CASRRRIIAGGGTDTQYF.

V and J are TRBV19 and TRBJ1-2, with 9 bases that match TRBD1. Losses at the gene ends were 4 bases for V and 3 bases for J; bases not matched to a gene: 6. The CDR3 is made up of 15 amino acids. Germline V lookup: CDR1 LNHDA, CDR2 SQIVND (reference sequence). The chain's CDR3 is CASSTNRGQHYGYTF. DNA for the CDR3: TGTGCCAGTAGTACCAACAGGGGGCAACACTATGGCTACACCTTC. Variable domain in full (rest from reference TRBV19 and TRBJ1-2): DGGITQSPKYLFRKEGQNVTLSCEQNLNHDAMYWYRQDPGQGLRLIYYSQIVNDFQKGDIAEGYSVSREKKESFPLTVTSAQKNPTAFYLCASSTNRGQHYGYTFGSGTRLTVV.

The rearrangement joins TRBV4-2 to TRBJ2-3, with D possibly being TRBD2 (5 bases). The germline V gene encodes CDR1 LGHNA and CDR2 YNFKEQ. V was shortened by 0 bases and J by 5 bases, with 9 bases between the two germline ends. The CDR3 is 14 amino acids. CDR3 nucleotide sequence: TGTGCCAGCAGCCAAGACCTAGCAGAAGATACGCAGTATTTT. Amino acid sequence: CASSQDLAEDTQYF.

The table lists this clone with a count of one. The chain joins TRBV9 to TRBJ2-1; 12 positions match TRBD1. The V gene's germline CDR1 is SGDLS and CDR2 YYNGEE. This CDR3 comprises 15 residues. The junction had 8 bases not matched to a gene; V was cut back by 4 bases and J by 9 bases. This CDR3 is CASSSRDRGQGEQFF. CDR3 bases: TGTGCCAGCAGCAGCCGGGACAGGGGGCAAGGTGAGCAGTTCTTC.

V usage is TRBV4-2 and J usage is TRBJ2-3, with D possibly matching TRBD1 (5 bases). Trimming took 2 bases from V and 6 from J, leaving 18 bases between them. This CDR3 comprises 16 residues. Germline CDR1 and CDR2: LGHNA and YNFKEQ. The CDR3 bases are TGTGCCAGCAGCCAAAATATTCTGGGTAGGGGCGATACGCAGTATTTT. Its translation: CASSQNILGRGDTQYF.

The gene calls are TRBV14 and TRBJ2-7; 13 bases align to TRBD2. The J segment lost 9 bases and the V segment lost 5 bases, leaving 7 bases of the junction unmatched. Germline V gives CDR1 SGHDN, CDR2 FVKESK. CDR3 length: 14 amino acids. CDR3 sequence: CASSSWTSGSPQYF. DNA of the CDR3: TGTGCCAGCAGCTCCTGGACTAGCGGGAGCCCGCAGTACTTC.

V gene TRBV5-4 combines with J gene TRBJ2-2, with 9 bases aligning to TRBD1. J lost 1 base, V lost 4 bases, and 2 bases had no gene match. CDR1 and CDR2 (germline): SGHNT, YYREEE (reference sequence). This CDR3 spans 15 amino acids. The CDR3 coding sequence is TGTGCCAGCAGCCTGGGACAGGGGAACACCGGGGAGCTGTTTTTT. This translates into CASSLGQGNTGELFF.

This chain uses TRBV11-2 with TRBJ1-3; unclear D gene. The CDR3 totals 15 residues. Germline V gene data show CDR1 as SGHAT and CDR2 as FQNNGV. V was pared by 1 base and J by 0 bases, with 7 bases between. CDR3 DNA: TGTGCCAGCAGCTTAGGACAAATCTCTGGAAACACCATATATTTT. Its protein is CASSLGQISGNTIYF.

This CDR3 is CASILSLSGNTIYF. CDR3 coding DNA: TGTGCCAGCATCCTATCCCTCTCTGGAAACACCATATATTTT. This chain uses TRBV28 with TRBJ1-3; D remains unclear. Germline V CDR1 and CDR2: MDHEN, SYDVKM. V dropped 7 bases and J dropped 0 bases, with 10 bases sitting between them. The CDR3 contains 14 residues.

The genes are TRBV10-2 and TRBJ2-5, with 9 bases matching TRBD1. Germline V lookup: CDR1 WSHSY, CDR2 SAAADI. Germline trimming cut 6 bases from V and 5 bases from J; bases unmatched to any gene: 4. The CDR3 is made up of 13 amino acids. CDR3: CASRTGGRETQYF. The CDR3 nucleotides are TGCGCCAGCAGGACAGGGGGGAGGGAGACCCAGTACTTC.

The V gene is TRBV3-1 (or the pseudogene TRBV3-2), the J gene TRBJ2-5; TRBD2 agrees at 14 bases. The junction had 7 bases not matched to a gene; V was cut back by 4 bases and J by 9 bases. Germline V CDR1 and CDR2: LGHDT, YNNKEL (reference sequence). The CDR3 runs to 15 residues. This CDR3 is CASSRGLAGALPQYF. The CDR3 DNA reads TGTGCCAGCAGCCGGGGACTAGCGGGAGCTCTGCCCCAGTACTTC.

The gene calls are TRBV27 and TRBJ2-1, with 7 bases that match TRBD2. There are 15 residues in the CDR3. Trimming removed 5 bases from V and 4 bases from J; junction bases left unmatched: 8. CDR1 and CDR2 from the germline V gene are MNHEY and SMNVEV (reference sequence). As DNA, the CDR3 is TGTGCCAGCAGTCCGGGAGGTGGCAGATACAATGAGCAGTTCTTC. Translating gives CASSPGGGRYNEQFF.

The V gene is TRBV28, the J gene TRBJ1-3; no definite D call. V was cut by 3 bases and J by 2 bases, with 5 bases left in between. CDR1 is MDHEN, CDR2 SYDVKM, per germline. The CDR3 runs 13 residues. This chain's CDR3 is CASSFRPGNTIYF. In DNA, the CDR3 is TGTGCCAGCAGTTTCAGGCCTGGAAACACCATATATTTT.